This TCR beta chain was sequenced during a study of T cell repertoires in cytomegalovirus infection. Looking at the study overall: HLA-B-restricted CMV epitopes that are well studied were used alongside recently identified HLA-C-restricted ones. From public TCR beta signatures came an indication of both CMV infection and matching HLA type.

Each CDR3 protein is one row after TCRdb ran MiXCR on the reads. The sample yields roughly 120,000 distinct CDR3 sequences, roughly 32% seen once. Study-level results: People with CMV and the relevant HLA were identified by cumulative public TCR beta family frequency. CMV-specific HLA-C-restricted TCR beta clonotypes dominated the ex vivo response.

CDR1 and CDR2 (germline): SGHNT, YYREEE (reference sequence). The CDR3 is 17 amino acids. The J segment lost 4 bases and the V segment lost 3 bases, leaving 12 bases of the junction unmatched. To note about this clonotype: Its cognate antigen is unknown.

The chain is built from TRBV5-4 and TRBJ2-1, with 8 bases identical to TRBD2. Sequencing used CD8+ T cells from cultured PBMCs, obtained from culture after CMV antigen stimulation. The clonotype originates from a human donor in good health (CMV status not recorded). Some clones in this sample may be carry-over from other donors' samples. CDR3 bases: TGTGCCAGCAGCTCCCTCACTCTAGCGGGCGCGTACAATGAGCAGTTCTTC. Translating gives CASSSLTLAGAYNEQFF.